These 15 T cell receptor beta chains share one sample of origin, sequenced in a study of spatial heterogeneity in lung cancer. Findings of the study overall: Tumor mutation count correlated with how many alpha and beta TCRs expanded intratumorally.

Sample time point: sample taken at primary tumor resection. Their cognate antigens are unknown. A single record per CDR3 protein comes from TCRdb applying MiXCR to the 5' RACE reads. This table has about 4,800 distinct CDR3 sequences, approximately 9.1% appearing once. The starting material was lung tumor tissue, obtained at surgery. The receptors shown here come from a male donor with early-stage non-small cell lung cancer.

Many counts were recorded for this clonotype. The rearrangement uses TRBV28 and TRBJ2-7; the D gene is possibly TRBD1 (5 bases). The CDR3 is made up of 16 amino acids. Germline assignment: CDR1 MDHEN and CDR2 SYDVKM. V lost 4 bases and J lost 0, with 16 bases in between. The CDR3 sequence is CASSSHHRSPSYEQYF. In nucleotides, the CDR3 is TGTGCCAGCAGTTCCCACCACAGGAGCCCCTCCTACGAGCAGTACTTC.

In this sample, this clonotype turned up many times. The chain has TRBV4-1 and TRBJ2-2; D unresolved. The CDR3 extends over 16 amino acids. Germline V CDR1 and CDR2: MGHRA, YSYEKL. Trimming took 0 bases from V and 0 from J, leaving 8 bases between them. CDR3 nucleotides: TGCGCCAGCAGCCAAGAACCCTATGCGAACACCGGGGAGCTGTTTTTT. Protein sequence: CASSQEPYANTGELFF.

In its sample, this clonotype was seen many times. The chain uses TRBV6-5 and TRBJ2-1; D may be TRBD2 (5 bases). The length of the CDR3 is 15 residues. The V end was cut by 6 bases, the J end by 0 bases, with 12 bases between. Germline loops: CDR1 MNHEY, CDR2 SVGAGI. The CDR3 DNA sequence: TGTGCCAGCAGGGTGGGAGAAAGCTCCTACAATGAGCAGTTCTTC. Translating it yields CASRVGESSYNEQFF.

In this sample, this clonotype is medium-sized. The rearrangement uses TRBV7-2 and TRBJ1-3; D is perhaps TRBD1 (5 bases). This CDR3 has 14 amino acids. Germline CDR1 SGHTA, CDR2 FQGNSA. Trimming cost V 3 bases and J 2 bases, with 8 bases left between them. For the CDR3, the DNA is TGTGCCAGCAGCTTCGCGGGGGCTGGAAACACCATATATTTT. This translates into CASSFAGAGNTIYF. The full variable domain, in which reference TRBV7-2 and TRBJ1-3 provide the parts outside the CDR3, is GAGVSQSPSNKVTEKGKDVELRCDPISGHTALYWYRQSLGQGLEFLIYFQGNSAPDKSGLPSDRFSAERTGGSVSTLTIQRTQQEDSAVYLCASSFAGAGNTIYFGEGSWLTVV.

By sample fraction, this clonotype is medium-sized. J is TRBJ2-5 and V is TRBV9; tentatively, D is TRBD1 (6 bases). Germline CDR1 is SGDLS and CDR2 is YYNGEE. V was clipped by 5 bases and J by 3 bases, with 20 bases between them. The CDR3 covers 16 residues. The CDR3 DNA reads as TGTGCCAGCAGTTACGCTCCGGGACACCAAGAAGAGACCCAGTACTTC. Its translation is CASSYAPGHQEETQYF.

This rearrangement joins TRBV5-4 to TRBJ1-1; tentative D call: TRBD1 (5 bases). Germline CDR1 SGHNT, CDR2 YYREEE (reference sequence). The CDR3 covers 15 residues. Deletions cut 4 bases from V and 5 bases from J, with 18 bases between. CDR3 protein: CASSRAGYVKTEAFF. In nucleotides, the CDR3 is TGTGCCAGCAGCAGAGCAGGGTATGTAAAGACTGAAGCTTTCTTT.

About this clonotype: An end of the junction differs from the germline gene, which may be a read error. In DNA, the CDR3 is TGTGCCATCAGTGAAAATCCGGCTAGCGATCAAGAGTCCCAGTACTTC. This translates into CAISENPASDQESQYF. The chain carries TRBV10-3 and TRBJ2-5, with D possibly TRBD2 on 6 matching bases. Germline V CDR1 and CDR2: ENHRY, SYGVKD. The length of the CDR3 is 16 residues.

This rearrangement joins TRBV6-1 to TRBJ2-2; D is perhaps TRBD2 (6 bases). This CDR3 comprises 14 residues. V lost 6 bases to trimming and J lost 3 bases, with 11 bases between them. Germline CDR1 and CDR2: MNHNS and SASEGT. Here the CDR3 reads CASRRDEDTGELFF. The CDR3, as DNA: TGTGCCAGCAGGCGGGACGAAGACACCGGGGAGCTGTTTTTT.

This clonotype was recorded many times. CDR3 DNA sequence: TGTGCCAGCAGCTCCTTAGCGGGAACCTACGAGCAGTACTTC. Amino acids: CASSSLAGTYEQYF. V is TRBV7-2 and J is TRBJ2-7; 8 nucleotides agree with TRBD2. V shed 4 bases, J shed 2 bases, and the junction held 4 bases outside the gene matches. CDR1 is SGHTA, CDR2 FQGNSA, per germline. CDR3 size: 14 residues.

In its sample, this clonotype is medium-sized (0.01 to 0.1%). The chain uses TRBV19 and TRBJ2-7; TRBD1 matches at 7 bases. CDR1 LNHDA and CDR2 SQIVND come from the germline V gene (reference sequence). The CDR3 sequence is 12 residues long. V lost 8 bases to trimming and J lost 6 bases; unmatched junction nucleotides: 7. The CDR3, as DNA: TGTGCCAGTGGGACAGTCTATCGCGAGCAGTACTTC. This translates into CASGTVYREQYF.

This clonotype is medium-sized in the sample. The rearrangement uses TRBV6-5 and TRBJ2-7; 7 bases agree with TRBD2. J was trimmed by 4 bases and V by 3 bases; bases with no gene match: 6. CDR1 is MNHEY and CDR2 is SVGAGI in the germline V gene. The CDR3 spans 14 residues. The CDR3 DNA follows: TGTGCCAGCAGTTATGGGAGGGGCAAATACGAGCAGTACTTC. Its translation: CASSYGRGKYEQYF.

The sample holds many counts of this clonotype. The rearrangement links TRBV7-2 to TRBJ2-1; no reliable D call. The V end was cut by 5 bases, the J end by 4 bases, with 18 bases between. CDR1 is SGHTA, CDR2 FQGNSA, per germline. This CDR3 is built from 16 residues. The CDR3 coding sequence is TGTGCCAGCAGCAACCCGGAACTCTACCCTTACAATGAGCAGTTCTTC. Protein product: CASSNPELYPYNEQFF.

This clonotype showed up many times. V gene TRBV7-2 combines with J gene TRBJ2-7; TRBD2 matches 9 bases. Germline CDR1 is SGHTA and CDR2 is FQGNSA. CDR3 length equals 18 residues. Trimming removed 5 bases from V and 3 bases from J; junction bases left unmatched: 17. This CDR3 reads CASSLGTPSGRTFYEQYF. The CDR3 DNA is TGTGCCAGCAGCCTCGGGACCCCCAGCGGGAGGACCTTCTACGAGCAGTACTTC.

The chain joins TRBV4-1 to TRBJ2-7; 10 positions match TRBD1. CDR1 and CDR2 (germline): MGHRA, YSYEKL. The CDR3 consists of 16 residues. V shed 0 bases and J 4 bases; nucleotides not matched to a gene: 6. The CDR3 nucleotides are TGCGCCAGCAGCCAAGAGTCGGGACAGGGGCATTACGAGCAGTACTTC. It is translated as CASSQESGQGHYEQYF.

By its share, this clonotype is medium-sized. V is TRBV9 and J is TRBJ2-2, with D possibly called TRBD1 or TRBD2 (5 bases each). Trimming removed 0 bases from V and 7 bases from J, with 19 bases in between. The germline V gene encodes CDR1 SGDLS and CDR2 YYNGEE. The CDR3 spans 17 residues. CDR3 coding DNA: TGTGCCAGCAGCGTAGTCCCCGGGACCGGAATTGACGGGGAGCTGTTTTTT. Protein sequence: CASSVVPGTGIDGELFF.